This T cell receptor (gamma chain) was sequenced for a study of gamma delta lymphoproliferative disorders and STAT genes. Across the study: Gamma-chain libraries were built from at least 50 ng of genomic DNA with the LymphoTrack Dx TCRG Assay.

Sequencing used genomic DNA taken from PBMCs of patients and controls. TCRdb made new clone calls on the multiplex PCR reads using CATT. The repertoire holds over a thousand gamma-chain clones, 8.5% to 10% seen once, with under 40% in the top ten. J was trimmed by 8 bases and V by 9 bases; bases with no gene match: 7. Germline CDR1 and CDR2: VINAFY and YDVSNSKD. This CDR3 contains 10 residues. Sequences were obtained from blood. This TCR was recovered from a human donor in good health. The chain joins TRGV5 to TRGJ1 or TRGJ2. The J gene, left out of TCRdb, was set here by checking the DNA against germline. The CDR3 nucleotides read TGTGCCACCCCCTATCATAAGAAACTCTTT. Translated: CATPYHKKLF.